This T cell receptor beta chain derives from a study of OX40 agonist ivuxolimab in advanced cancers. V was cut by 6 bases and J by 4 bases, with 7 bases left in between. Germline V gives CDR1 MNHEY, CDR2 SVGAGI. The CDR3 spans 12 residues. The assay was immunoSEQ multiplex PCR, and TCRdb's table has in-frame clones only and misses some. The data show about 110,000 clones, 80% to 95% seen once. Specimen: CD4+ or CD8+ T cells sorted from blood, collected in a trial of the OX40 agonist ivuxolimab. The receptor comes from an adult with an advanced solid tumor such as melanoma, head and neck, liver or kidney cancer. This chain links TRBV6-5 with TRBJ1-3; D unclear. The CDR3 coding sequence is TGTGCCAGCAGGTCTCCCGGAAACACCATATATTTT. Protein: CASRSPGNTIYF.